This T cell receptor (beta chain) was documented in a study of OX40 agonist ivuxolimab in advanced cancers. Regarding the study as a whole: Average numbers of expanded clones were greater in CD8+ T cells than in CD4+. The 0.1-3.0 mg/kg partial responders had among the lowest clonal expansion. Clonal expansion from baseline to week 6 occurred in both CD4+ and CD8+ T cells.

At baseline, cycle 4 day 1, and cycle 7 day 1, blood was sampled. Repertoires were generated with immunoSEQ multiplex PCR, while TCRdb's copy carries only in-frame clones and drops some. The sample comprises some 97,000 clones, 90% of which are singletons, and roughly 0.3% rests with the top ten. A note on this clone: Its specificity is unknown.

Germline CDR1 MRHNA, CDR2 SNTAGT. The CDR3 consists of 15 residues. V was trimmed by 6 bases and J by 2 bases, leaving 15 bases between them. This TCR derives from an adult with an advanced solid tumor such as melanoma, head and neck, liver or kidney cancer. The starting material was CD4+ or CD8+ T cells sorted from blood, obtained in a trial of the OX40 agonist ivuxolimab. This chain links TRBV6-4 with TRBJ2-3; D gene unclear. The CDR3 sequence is CASSPYPAYTDTQYF. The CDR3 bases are TGTGCCAGCAGCCCATACCCGGCCTACACAGATACGCAGTATTTT.